Each of the 25 T cell receptor beta chains below was sequenced from the same sample in a study of long-term antiretroviral therapy in people with HIV. With survey level as its setting, the immunoSEQ assay was v3.0. Some clones are missing from TCRdb's copy, which holds only in-frame ones; the method was immunoSEQ multiplex PCR. The table has about 40,000 clones, roughly 90% seen once. Sequencing used unsorted PBMCs, obtained 1.2 years after starting antiretroviral therapy. All receptors come from a woman between 45 and 65 years old with HIV.

The chain has TRBV5-6 and TRBJ1-5, with 10 positions matching TRBD1. This CDR3 is 16 amino acids long. J lost 2 bases, V lost 4 bases, and 6 bases had no gene match. Germline V gene data show CDR1 as SGHDT and CDR2 as YYEEEE. The CDR3 nucleotides read TGTGCCAGCAGCGCCGGGACAGGGGTAGGCAATCAGCCCCAGCATTTT. Its protein is CASSAGTGVGNQPQHF.

J is TRBJ1-1 and V is TRBV5-4, with D tentatively TRBD1 (5 bases). Germline V gene lookup returns CDR1 SGHNT and CDR2 YYREEE (reference sequence). This CDR3 spans 15 amino acids. Trimming took off 2 bases at V and 1 base at J, with 12 bases between the two ends. The CDR3 here is CASSFGAAQNTEAFF. As DNA, the CDR3 is TGTGCCAGCAGCTTTGGGGCAGCCCAGAACACTGAAGCTTTCTTT.

A single count supports this clone. The V call is TRBV15, the J call TRBJ2-2; 13 nucleotides agree with TRBD2. The CDR3 extends over 16 amino acids. The germline V gene has CDR1 LNHNV and CDR2 YYDKDF (reference sequence). After removal of 6 bases from V and 4 bases from J, the junction contained 5 bases not matched to a gene. The CDR3 here is CATRPGLAGVTGELFF. CDR3 DNA: TGTGCCACCAGACCCGGACTAGCGGGGGTCACCGGGGAGCTGTTTTTT.

CDR3 residues: CASSLASSYNEQFF. The CDR3 coding sequence is TGTGCCAGCAGCTTGGCAAGCTCCTACAATGAGCAGTTCTTC. The J gene is TRBJ2-1, the V gene TRBV5-4; no definite D call. V was cut by 0 bases and J by 0 bases, with 4 bases left in between. This CDR3 spans 14 amino acids. Germline assignment: CDR1 SGHNT and CDR2 YYREEE (reference sequence).

The CDR3 bases are TGTGCCAGCAGTGAAAGTTGGGGACAGGGATCCAATGAGCAGTTCTTC. Protein: CASSESWGQGSNEQFF. The chain employs TRBV6-1 and TRBJ2-1, with 9 bases that match TRBD1. Germline loops: CDR1 MNHNS, CDR2 SASEGT. The CDR3 consists of 16 residues. The V segment lost 2 bases and the J segment 6 bases; nucleotides outside the gene matches: 8.

This clone was seen once. The chain links TRBV19 to TRBJ2-1, with 9 bases identical to TRBD1. Per germline, CDR1 LNHDA and CDR2 SQIVND (reference sequence). Unmatched junction bases numbered 12, after V lost 1 base and J lost 5 bases. This CDR3 contains 18 residues. CDR3 in DNA: TGTGCCAGTAGTATAGTCGGGGTTGGGGACAGGGTCCACAATGAGCAGTTCTTC. Translating gives CASSIVGVGDRVHNEQFF. The full variable domain, rest sourced from reference TRBV19 and TRBJ2-1, is DGGITQSPKYLFRKEGQNVTLSCEQNLNHDAMYWYRQDPGQGLRLIYYSQIVNDFQKGDIAEGYSVSREKKESFPLTVTSAQKNPTAFYLCASSIVGVGDRVHNEQFFGPGTRLTVL.

The chain recombines TRBV30 with TRBJ1-5, with a tentative D call TRBD1 (5 bases). V lost 6 bases and J 7 bases, leaving 16 bases between the germline ends. The CDR3 loop spans 13 amino acids. Germline V CDR1 and CDR2: GTSNPN, SVGIG (reference sequence). The CDR3 DNA is TGTGCCTGCGCCGGGGGGGTCGGACAGCCCCAGCATTTT. Translated, it gives CACAGGVGQPQHF. Full variable domain (outside the CDR3, taken from reference TRBV30 and TRBJ1-5): SQTIHQWPATLVQPVGSPLSLECTVEGTSNPNLYWYRQAAGRGLQLLFYSVGIGQISSEVPQNLSASRPQDRQFILSSKKLLLSDSGFYLCACAGGVGQPQHFGDGTRLSIL.

This rearrangement joins TRBV7-9 to TRBJ2-3, with 7 bases lining up with TRBD1. The CDR3 extends over 14 amino acids. The V segment lost 1 base and the J segment 10 bases; nucleotides outside the gene matches: 8. CDR1 and CDR2 (germline): SEHNR, FQNEAQ (reference sequence). The CDR3 region is CASSLVVARGPQYF. The DNA for the CDR3 is TGTGCCAGCAGCTTAGTGGTTGCGAGGGGGCCGCAGTATTTT.

The J gene is TRBJ1-5, the V gene TRBV6-6; D uncertain. V shed 3 bases and J shed 3 bases, with 9 bases lying between them. Germline loops: CDR1 MNHNY, CDR2 SVGAGI (reference sequence). The CDR3 runs 14 residues. CDR3 amino acids: CASSYRGNNQPQHF. The CDR3 region has the DNA TGTGCCAGCAGTTATAGAGGGAACAATCAGCCCCAGCATTTT.

This clone was counted between two and nine times. The V gene is TRBV7-2, the J gene TRBJ1-2, with unresolved D. Trimming took 4 bases from V and 7 from J, leaving 7 bases between them. Germline-derived CDR1 and CDR2 are SGHTA and FQGNSA. CDR3 size: 11 residues. The CDR3 region has the DNA TGTGCCAGCAGCTCCGGTGGTGGCTACACCTTC. Translation gives CASSSGGGYTF.

This clone was seen only once. V gene TRBV2 combines with J gene TRBJ2-3, with TRBD2 matching 8 bases. CDR3 size: 15 residues. Trimming removed 5 bases from V and 1 base from J; junction bases left unmatched: 5. Germline CDR1 is SNHLY and CDR2 is FYNNEI. The CDR3 sequence is CASSSRAGGTDTQYF. The DNA of the CDR3 is TGTGCCAGCAGTTCCCGAGCGGGGGGCACAGATACGCAGTATTTT.

The rearrangement joins TRBV7-2 to TRBJ1-1, with D unclear. Germline V lookup: CDR1 SGHTA, CDR2 FQGNSA. This CDR3 region has 15 residues. V lost 1 base to trimming and J lost 1 base, with 10 bases between them. The CDR3 DNA is TGTGCCAGCAGCTTAGAGTTCCCGGGGAACACTGAAGCTTTCTTT. Encoded protein: CASSLEFPGNTEAFF.

The rearrangement links TRBV7-6 to TRBJ2-2, with TRBD2 matching 8 bases. V lost 0 bases to trimming and J lost 5 bases; unmatched junction nucleotides: 2. This CDR3 spans 15 amino acids. CDR1 and CDR2 from the germline V gene are SGHVS and FNYEAQ. In DNA form, the CDR3 reads TGTGCCAGCAGCTTAGCCGGGGGGGCGACCGGGGAGCTGTTTTTT. This sequence encodes CASSLAGGATGELFF. Full variable domain (remainder filled in from reference TRBV7-6 and TRBJ2-2): GAGVSQSPRYKVTKRGQDVALRCDPISGHVSLYWYRQALGQGPEFLTYFNYEAQQDKSGLPNDRFSAERPEGSISTLTIQRTEQRDSAMYRCASSLAGGATGELFFGEGSRLTVL.

The chain joins TRBV27 to TRBJ1-1, with 10 bases identical to TRBD1. Germline V gives CDR1 MNHEY, CDR2 SMNVEV (reference sequence). This CDR3 contains 13 residues. The trim removed 8 bases at V and 5 bases at J, leaving 5 bases unmatched. The DNA for the CDR3 is TGTGCCAGCCGGACAGGGGGTGGGACTGAAGCTTTCTTT. Its protein is CASRTGGGTEAFF.

J is TRBJ1-2 and V is TRBV7-8; D gene uncertain. The CDR3 has 17 residues. Trimming shortened V by 8 bases and J by 0 bases, and 22 bases separated the two germline ends. The germline CDR1 and CDR2 sequences are SGHVS and FQNEAQ. CDR3 sequence: CASHGWADDEANYGYTF. The CDR3 nucleotides read TGTGCCAGCCATGGGTGGGCAGACGACGAAGCTAACTATGGCTACACCTTC.

The chain has TRBV19 and TRBJ1-5; D may be TRBD1 (5 bases). Looked up from germline, CDR1 is LNHDA and CDR2 is SQIVND (reference sequence). V was pared by 6 bases and J by 3 bases, with 9 bases between. The CDR3 is made up of 13 amino acids. The CDR3 protein is CASSGGVNQPQHF. The CDR3 bases are TGTGCCAGTAGCGGGGGGGTCAATCAGCCCCAGCATTTT.

The CDR3: CASSVGRGSGNTIYF. In nucleotides, the CDR3 is TGTGCCAGCAGCGTCGGCAGGGGCTCTGGAAACACCATATATTTT. The J gene is TRBJ1-3, the V gene TRBV9; D might be TRBD1 (6 bases). The ends were cut back, 2 bases at V and 0 bases at J, with 9 bases in the middle. CDR3 length equals 15 residues. Germline V CDR1 and CDR2: SGDLS, YYNGEE.

As regards this clone: This specimen includes other DNA sequences encoding the same CDR3. The chain employs TRBV10-2 and TRBJ1-1, with 9 bases matching TRBD1. CDR1 WSHSY and CDR2 SAAADI come from the germline V gene. The CDR3 length is 14 residues. V trimming: 3 bases; J trimming: 3 bases; junction bases outside the gene matches: 2. DNA of the CDR3: TGCGCCAGCAGTGAAGGGGACAGGGACACTGAAGCTTTCTTT. Its protein product is CASSEGDRDTEAFF.

The rearrangement joins TRBV11-1 to TRBJ2-7; D may match TRBD1 or TRBD2 (5 bases each). V was shortened by 3 bases and J by 3 bases, with 12 bases between the two germline ends. This CDR3 region has 14 residues. Germline-derived CDR1 and CDR2 are SGHAT and FQDESV (reference sequence). Here the CDR3 DNA reads TGTGCCAGCAGCTTGGGACGGACGTACTACGAGCAGTACTTC. Translated, it gives CASSLGRTYYEQYF.

V and J are TRBV30 and TRBJ1-2, with D tentatively TRBD1 (6 bases). Germline CDR1 is GTSNPN and CDR2 is SVGIG (reference sequence). The CDR3 is 16 residues long. V lost 1 base and J lost 4, with 19 bases in between. CDR3 coding DNA: TGTGCCTGGAGTGAAGGGCTAAACAGGGCTCGCTATGGCTACACCTTC. This codes for CAWSEGLNRARYGYTF.

This CDR3 reads CASSQTTGFTEAFF. CDR3 sequence (DNA): TGCGCCAGCAGCCAAACGACAGGGTTCACTGAAGCTTTCTTT. J is TRBJ1-1 and V is TRBV4-1; TRBD1 agrees at 7 bases. This CDR3 is built from 14 residues. Trimming cost V 2 bases and J 4 bases; bases outside gene matches: 4. Looked up from germline, CDR1 is MGHRA and CDR2 is YSYEKL.

The chain carries TRBV2 and TRBJ2-5, with D perhaps being TRBD1 or TRBD2 (6 bases each). With 4 bases removed from V and 4 bases from J, the gap between germline ends came to 10 bases. This CDR3 is built from 13 residues. Germline V CDR1 and CDR2: SNHLY, FYNNEI. The CDR3 loop reads CASSVTGAETQYF. CDR3 bases: TGTGCCAGCAGTGTTACGGGGGCAGAGACCCAGTACTTC.

The chain couples TRBV30 to TRBJ1-6; 11 nucleotides match TRBD1. The germline gives CDR1 GTSNPN, CDR2 SVGIG (reference sequence). The CDR3 has 15 amino acids. V lost 3 bases and J lost 7; bases outside the gene matches: 5. CDR3 sequence: CAWRGQGAGNSPLHF. The CDR3, as DNA: TGTGCCTGGAGAGGACAGGGGGCCGGGAATTCACCCCTCCACTTT.

This clone was detected only once. The chain couples TRBV7-9 to TRBJ2-1, with D perhaps matching TRBD2 (5 bases). Germline CDR1 and CDR2: SEHNR and FQNEAQ (reference sequence). The CDR3 extends over 15 amino acids. V was cut by 0 bases and J by 0 bases, with 6 bases left in between. The CDR3 nucleotides are TGTGCCAGCAGCTTAGCGGGGAGCTCCTACAATGAGCAGTTCTTC. Encoded protein: CASSLAGSSYNEQFF.

The chain has TRBV19 and TRBJ1-5; weak D call: TRBD1 (5 bases). Trimming took 2 bases from V and 3 from J, leaving 11 bases between them. The CDR3 sequence is 15 residues long. Germline-derived CDR1 and CDR2 are LNHDA and SQIVND (reference sequence). The CDR3 loop is CASSIFSGLNQPQHF. The CDR3 DNA follows: TGTGCCAGTAGTATATTTTCGGGGCTCAATCAGCCCCAGCATTTT. The full variable domain, its missing parts supplied by reference TRBV19 and TRBJ1-5, is DGGITQSPKYLFRKEGQNVTLSCEQNLNHDAMYWYRQDPGQGLRLIYYSQIVNDFQKGDIAEGYSVSREKKESFPLTVTSAQKNPTAFYLCASSIFSGLNQPQHFGDGTRLSIL.